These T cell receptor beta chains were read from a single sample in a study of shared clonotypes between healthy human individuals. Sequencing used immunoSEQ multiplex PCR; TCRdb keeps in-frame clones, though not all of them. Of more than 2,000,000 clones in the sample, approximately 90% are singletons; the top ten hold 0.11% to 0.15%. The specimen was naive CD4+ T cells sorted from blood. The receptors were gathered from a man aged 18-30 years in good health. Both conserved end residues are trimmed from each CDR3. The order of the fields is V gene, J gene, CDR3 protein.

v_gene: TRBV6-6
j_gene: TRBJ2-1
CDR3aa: ASSYSRGGYYNEQF

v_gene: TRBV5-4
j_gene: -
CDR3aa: ASSSFSGSPYEQY

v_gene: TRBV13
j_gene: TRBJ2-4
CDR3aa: ASSLLGGGDHKNIQY

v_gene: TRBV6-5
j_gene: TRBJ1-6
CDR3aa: ASKGFGTGVSPLH

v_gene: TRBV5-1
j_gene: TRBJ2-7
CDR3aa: ASSLELGALGEQY

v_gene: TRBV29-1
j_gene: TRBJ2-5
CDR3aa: SVSQGLETQY

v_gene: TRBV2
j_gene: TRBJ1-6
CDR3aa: ASSTRNTGDNSPLH

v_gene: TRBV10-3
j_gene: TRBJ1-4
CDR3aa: AISESWGAGEKLF

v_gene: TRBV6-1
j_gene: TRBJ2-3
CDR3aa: ASDWGGASGDTQY

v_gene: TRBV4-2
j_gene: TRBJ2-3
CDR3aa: ASSQGYSGGGADTQY

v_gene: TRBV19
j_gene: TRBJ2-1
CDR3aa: ASAASSYNEQF

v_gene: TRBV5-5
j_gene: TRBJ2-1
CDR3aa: ASSLAAGAYYNEQF

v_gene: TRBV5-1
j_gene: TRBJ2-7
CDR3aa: ASSLGGRQGTYEQY

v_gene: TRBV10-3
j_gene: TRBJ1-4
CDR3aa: AISRDRGQEKLF

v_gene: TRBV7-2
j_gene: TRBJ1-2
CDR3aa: ASSLGDRQYGYT

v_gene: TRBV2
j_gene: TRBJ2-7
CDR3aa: ASSDWGKTYEQY

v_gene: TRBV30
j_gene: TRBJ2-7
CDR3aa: AWGGNSYEQY

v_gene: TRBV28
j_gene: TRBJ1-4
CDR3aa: ASSRQPWANEKLF

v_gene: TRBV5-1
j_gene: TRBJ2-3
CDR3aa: ASSLEVAGKTDTQY

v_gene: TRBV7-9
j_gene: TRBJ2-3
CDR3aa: ASSFEVSDTQY

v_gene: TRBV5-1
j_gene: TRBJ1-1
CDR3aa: ASSSGTGENTEAF

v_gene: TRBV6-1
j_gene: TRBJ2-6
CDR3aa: ASSENPAGWNSGANVLT

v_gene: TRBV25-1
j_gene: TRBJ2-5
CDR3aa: ASSVSTGTQY

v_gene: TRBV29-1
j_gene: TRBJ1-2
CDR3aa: SVEVAELNGYT

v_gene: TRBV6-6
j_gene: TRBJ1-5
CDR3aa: ASSFPRGQGNQPQH

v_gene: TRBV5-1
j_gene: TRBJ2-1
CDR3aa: ASSVTEFSYNEQF

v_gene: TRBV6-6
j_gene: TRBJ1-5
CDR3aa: ASSKQGQPQH

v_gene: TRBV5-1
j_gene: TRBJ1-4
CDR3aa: ASSLARPTNEKLF

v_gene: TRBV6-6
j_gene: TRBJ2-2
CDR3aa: ASSYRLANTGELF

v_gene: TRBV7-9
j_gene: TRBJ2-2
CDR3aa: ASSFGRLNTGELF

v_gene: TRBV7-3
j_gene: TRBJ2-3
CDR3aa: ASSPRGAGGTISTDTQY

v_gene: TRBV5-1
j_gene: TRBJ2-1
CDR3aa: ASSLVAGAYNEQF

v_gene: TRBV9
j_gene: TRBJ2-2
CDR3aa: ASSEVPGAGTGELF

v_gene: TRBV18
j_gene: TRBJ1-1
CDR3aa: ASSPTENTEAF

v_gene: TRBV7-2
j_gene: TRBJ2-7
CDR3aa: ASSLDAGGYYEQY

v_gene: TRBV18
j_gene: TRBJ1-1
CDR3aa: ASSPMTTSEAF

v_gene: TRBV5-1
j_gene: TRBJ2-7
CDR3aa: ASSVKQGSPYEQY

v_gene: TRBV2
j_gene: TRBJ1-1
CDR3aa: ASSPQGSHTEAF

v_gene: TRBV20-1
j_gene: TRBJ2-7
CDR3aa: SLPGYYEQY

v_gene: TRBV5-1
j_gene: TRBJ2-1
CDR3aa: ASNLADLYNEQF

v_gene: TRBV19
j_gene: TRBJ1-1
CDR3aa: ASSMVGLPMNTEAF

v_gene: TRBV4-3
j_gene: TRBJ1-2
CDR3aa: ASSRSGNYGYT

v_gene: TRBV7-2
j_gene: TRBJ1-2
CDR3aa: ASSSGSRVGGYT

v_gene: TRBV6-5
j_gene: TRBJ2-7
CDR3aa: ASSLGPPYEQY

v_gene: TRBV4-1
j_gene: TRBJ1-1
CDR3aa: ASSQVLGTVNTEAF

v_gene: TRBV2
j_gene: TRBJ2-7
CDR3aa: ASSGTGYEQY

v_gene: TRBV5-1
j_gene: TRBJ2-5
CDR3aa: ASSLAGQQQETQY

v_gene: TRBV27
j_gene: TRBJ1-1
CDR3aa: ASKILGTGTNTEAF